The 9 T cell receptor beta chains given below trace back to one sample, sequenced in a study of monozygotic twins with cystic fibrosis. Data came from immunoSEQ multiplex PCR; TCRdb stores just in-frame clones and leaves some out. The table shows approximately 34,000 clones, with approximately 96% occurring only once. The sample taken for sequencing was blood. Receptors originate from a girl aged 2 to 10 with cystic fibrosis.

V is TRBV19 and J is TRBJ2-7; TRBD2 is a possible D gene (6 bases). From germline, CDR1 is LNHDA and CDR2 SQIVND (reference sequence). V shed 3 bases and J shed 9 bases, with 15 bases lying between them. The CDR3 sequence is 13 residues long. This CDR3 reads CASSIGLAAGQYF. The CDR3 nucleotides read TGTGCCAGTAGTATCGGTTTAGCGGCGGGGCAGTACTTC.

The chain couples TRBV7-9 to TRBJ1-5; no clear D gene. The CDR3 spans 14 residues. The germline gives CDR1 SEHNR, CDR2 FQNEAQ (reference sequence). Trimming shortened V by 1 base and J by 4 bases, and 8 bases separated the two germline ends. Written as DNA, the CDR3 is TGTGCCAGCAGCTTAGGTGGCGGTAATCAGCCCCAGCATTTT. Its translation is CASSLGGGNQPQHF.

The chain couples TRBV2 to TRBJ1-1; TRBD1 aligns across 9 bases. CDR1 and CDR2 (germline): SNHLY, FYNNEI. Trimming took 10 bases from V and 6 from J; bases not matched to a gene: 9. The CDR3 consists of 13 residues. The CDR3 DNA reads TGTGCCACCAGACAGGGGGTTGAGGCTGAAGCTTTCTTT. It is translated as CATRQGVEAEAFF.

This clone was observed once. V gene TRBV5-1 combines with J gene TRBJ2-2; tentatively, D is TRBD1 (5 bases). The CDR3 has 15 amino acids. V shed 4 bases and J shed 4 bases, with 14 bases lying between them. From germline, CDR1 is SGHRS and CDR2 YFSETQ. CDR3 coding DNA: TGCGCCAGCAGCGCCCTTGACAGATTCACCGGGGAGCTGTTTTTT. Translation: CASSALDRFTGELFF. Full variable domain (remainder filled in from reference TRBV5-1 and TRBJ2-2): KAGVTQTPRYLIKTRGQQVTLSCSPISGHRSVSWYQQTPGQGLQFLFEYFSETQRNKGNFPGRFSGRQFSNSRSEMNVSTLELGDSALYLCASSALDRFTGELFFGEGSRLTVL.

V usage is TRBV6-1 and J usage is TRBJ1-5; 11 nucleotides agree with TRBD1. The V segment lost 4 bases and the J segment 6 bases; nucleotides outside the gene matches: 5. The germline CDR1 and CDR2 sequences are MNHNS and SASEGT. This CDR3 contains 15 residues. In DNA form, the CDR3 reads TGTGCCAGCAGTGGGACAGGGGGCTTGAGTCAGCCCCAGCATTTT. It codes for CASSGTGGLSQPQHF.

The rearrangement uses TRBV6-1 and TRBJ2-6, with TRBD1 as a possible D gene (5 bases). The germline V gene encodes CDR1 MNHNS and CDR2 SASEGT. The CDR3 is 16 residues long. Trimming left V 4 bases short and J 2 bases short, with 12 bases between. The CDR3 DNA reads as TGTGCCAGCAGTGCCTCGACAGTACCTGGGGCCAACGTCCTGACTTTC. It codes for CASSASTVPGANVLTF.

The chain carries TRBV9 and TRBJ1-4; D perhaps matches TRBD1 (6 bases). The V end lost 4 bases, the J end lost 0 bases, and 10 bases lay between the germline ends. Germline V gene data show CDR1 as SGDLS and CDR2 as YYNGEE. The CDR3 consists of 15 residues. For the CDR3, the DNA is TGTGCCAGCAGCCCAGGACAGACAACTAATGAAAAACTGTTTTTT. Its translation is CASSPGQTTNEKLFF.

V gene TRBV7-9 combines with J gene TRBJ1-1; the D gene is possibly TRBD1 (5 bases). CDR1 is SEHNR, CDR2 FQNEAQ, per germline (reference sequence). The CDR3 covers 14 residues. Trimming took 5 bases from V and 4 from J, leaving 14 bases between them. In nucleotides, the CDR3 is TGTGCCAGCAGCGCGAGCCAGGGCGGCACTGAAGCTTTCTTT. It codes for CASSASQGGTEAFF.

The rearrangement joins TRBV6-5 to TRBJ2-7, with 10 bases lining up with TRBD2. This CDR3 comprises 15 residues. CDR1 and CDR2 from the germline V gene are MNHEY and SVGAGI. Trimming at V came to 2 bases and at J to 3 bases, leaving 4 bases not matched to a gene. The chain's CDR3 is CASSYHPSGGYEQYF. CDR3 nucleotides: TGTGCCAGCAGTTACCACCCTAGCGGGGGCTACGAGCAGTACTTC.